Shown below are 17 T cell receptor beta chains from a single sample sequenced in a study of blood T cell repertoires in COVID-19. Sequenced by immunoSEQ multiplex PCR; TCRdb stores in-frame clones only, minus some. This table holds roughly 220,000 clones, 86% found once. Sequenced material: PBMCs or T cells enriched from blood (not recorded which). The receptors here all came from a woman aged 35 to 49 with acute COVID-19.

The chain is built from TRBV29-1 and TRBJ1-4; TRBD1 agrees at 8 bases. J lost 0 bases, V lost 7 bases, and 7 bases had no gene match. Germline V gene data show CDR1 as SQVTM and CDR2 as ANQGSEA. The CDR3 runs to 15 residues. CDR3 bases: TGCAGCGCCCGACAGGGGCTGACAACTAATGAAAAACTGTTTTTT. The encoded protein is CSARQGLTTNEKLFF.

The gene calls are TRBV18 and TRBJ2-2, with 9 bases aligning to TRBD1. The V gene's germline CDR1 is KGHSH and CDR2 LQKENI. CDR3 length: 16 amino acids. V shed 2 bases, J shed 3 bases, and the junction held 4 bases outside the gene matches. CDR3 residues: CASSPTGQGYTGELFF. For the CDR3, the DNA is TGTGCCAGCTCACCAACGGGACAGGGTTACACCGGGGAGCTGTTTTTT.

This chain uses TRBV19 with TRBJ2-3; 9 bases fit TRBD2. This CDR3 has 13 amino acids. The trim removed 3 bases at V and 8 bases at J, leaving 3 bases unmatched. The germline gives CDR1 LNHDA, CDR2 SQIVND (reference sequence). CDR3 loop: CASSIATSGTQYF. The CDR3 nucleotides read TGTGCCAGTAGTATCGCGACTAGCGGTACGCAGTATTTT.

The CDR3 sequence: CASSRRTGASQPQHF. As DNA, the CDR3 is TGTGCCAGTAGTCGACGGACAGGGGCCTCTCAGCCCCAGCATTTT. The chain joins TRBV19 to TRBJ1-5; 9 bases match TRBD1. The CDR3 is 15 residues long. The V segment lost 5 bases and the J segment 6 bases; nucleotides outside the gene matches: 8. CDR1 and CDR2 from the germline V gene are LNHDA and SQIVND (reference sequence).

In DNA form, the CDR3 reads TGTGCCAGCAGCCCTTGGGACAGAGTTGAAAAACTGTTTTTT. This codes for CASSPWDRVEKLFF. The V gene is TRBV9, the J gene TRBJ1-4; 7 positions match TRBD1. The V and J ends lost 4 bases and 7 bases, in that order; junction bases with no gene match: 7. The CDR3 spans 14 residues. Germline V gene data show CDR1 as SGDLS and CDR2 as YYNGEE.

The chain is built from TRBV4-1 and TRBJ2-7; TRBD1 agrees at 8 bases. In germline, CDR1 is MGHRA, CDR2 YSYEKL. This CDR3 comprises 14 residues. Germline trimming cut 3 bases from V and 3 bases from J; bases unmatched to any gene: 4. CDR3 residues: CASSQGQANYEQYF. The CDR3 DNA reads as TGCGCCAGCAGCCAGGGACAGGCAAACTACGAGCAGTACTTC.

V and J are TRBV7-9 and TRBJ1-1; D gene unclear. The CDR3 totals 12 residues. Germline CDR1 reads SEHNR; CDR2 reads FQNEAQ (reference sequence). V gave up 0 bases and J gave up 8 bases, with 7 bases separating them. CDR3 sequence (DNA): TGTGCCAGCAGCTTAGCCCCCTCGGAAGCTTTCTTT. It specifies CASSLAPSEAFF.

V gene TRBV24-1 combines with J gene TRBJ2-1; possible D gene TRBD1, 5 bases. The length of the CDR3 is 17 residues. The V and J ends lost 4 bases and 3 bases respectively, with 18 bases between them. CDR1 and CDR2 (germline): KGHDR, SFDVKD. The CDR3 here is CATSDHTDRHYYNEQFF. In DNA, the CDR3 is TGTGCCACCAGTGACCATACTGACAGACATTACTACAATGAGCAGTTCTTC.

V gene TRBV11-2 combines with J gene TRBJ2-1; no firm D call. Trimming removed 2 bases from V and 5 bases from J, with 13 bases in between. CDR3 length equals 15 residues. CDR1 and CDR2 (germline): SGHAT, FQNNGV. The CDR3 loop is CASSLSYTQHNEQFF. CDR3 DNA: TGTGCCAGCAGCTTATCCTATACTCAACACAATGAGCAGTTCTTC.

The genes are TRBV27 and TRBJ2-1, with 14 bases aligning to TRBD2. The CDR3 consists of 15 residues. V lost 4 bases to trimming and J lost 6 bases; unmatched junction nucleotides: 2. The germline V gene has CDR1 MNHEY and CDR2 SMNVEV (reference sequence). CDR3 in DNA: TGTGCCAGCAGTTCAGGGACTAGCGGGAGCAATGAGCAGTTCTTC. It codes for CASSSGTSGSNEQFF.

This rearrangement joins TRBV19 to TRBJ1-4; weak D call: TRBD1 (5 bases). The V gene lost 5 bases and the J gene lost 0 bases, with 10 bases spanning the gap. There are 15 residues in the CDR3. CDR1 LNHDA and CDR2 SQIVND come from the germline V gene (reference sequence). CDR3 coding DNA: TGTGCCAGTAGTGCCCGGGGGGCAACTAATGAAAAACTGTTTTTT. Translated, it gives CASSARGATNEKLFF.

This chain links TRBV20-1 with TRBJ2-1; D is unresolved. This CDR3 has 10 residues. Trimming pared 5 bases from V and 12 bases from J, leaving 11 bases between. Germline-derived CDR1 and CDR2 are DFQATT and SNEGSKA (reference sequence). CDR3: CSASSLRQFF. The CDR3 DNA sequence: TGCAGTGCTTCCTCCCTAAGGCAGTTCTTC.

The chain uses TRBV5-6 and TRBJ2-7, with D unclear. Germline V CDR1 and CDR2: SGHDT, YYEEEE. V lost 5 bases, J lost 2 bases, and 14 bases lay in between. This CDR3 is 14 amino acids long. CDR3 nucleotide sequence: TGTGCCAGCAGGCACAGCCACTCCCCCTACGAGCAGTACTTC. It codes for CASRHSHSPYEQYF.

J is TRBJ2-7 and V is TRBV15, with a tentative D call TRBD2 (5 bases). CDR1 is LNHNV and CDR2 is YYDKDF in the germline V gene (reference sequence). V was clipped by 0 bases and J by 0 bases, with 12 bases between them. The CDR3 runs to 16 residues. In DNA form, the CDR3 reads TGTGCCACCAGCAGAGATAGAGGAGGCGACTCCTACGAGCAGTACTTC. It translates to CATSRDRGGDSYEQYF.

The sample holds a few counts of this clone. The J gene is TRBJ2-1, the V gene TRBV10-1; the D gene is possibly TRBD1 (5 bases). CDR3 length: 13 residues. The germline V gene has CDR1 WNHNN and CDR2 SYGVQD (reference sequence). V lost 0 bases and J 11 bases, leaving 11 bases between the germline ends. CDR3 DNA: TGCGCCAGCAGTGAGTCGGGGCGGTTTCAGCAGTTCTTC. Its protein product is CASSESGRFQQFF.

V and J are TRBV7-3 and TRBJ2-1; 8 bases align to TRBD2. The junction had 8 bases not matched to a gene; V was cut back by 4 bases and J by 15 bases. This CDR3 has 12 residues. The germline CDR1 and CDR2 sequences are SGHTA and FQGTGA. CDR3 in amino acids: CASSSGTRDLFF. CDR3 DNA: TGTGCCAGCAGCTCCGGGACTAGAGATCTGTTCTTC.

The chain has TRBV11-3 and TRBJ2-4, with D maybe TRBD1 (6 bases). This CDR3 contains 15 residues. Germline CDR1 SGHNT, CDR2 YENEEA. V was shortened by 3 bases and J by 8 bases, with 17 bases between the two germline ends. CDR3 region: CASSFGTSSEDIQYF. CDR3 bases: TGTGCCAGCAGCTTCGGGACATCCTCGGAGGACATTCAGTACTTC.